The 18 T cell receptor beta chains reported below all come from one sample, sequenced in a study of response to subunit inactivated influenza vaccine. TCRdb re-analysed the RT-PCR reads in MiXCR, keeping a single row per CDR3 protein. Of 500,000 to 600,000 distinct CDR3 sequences in the sample, 14% are singletons; the top ten hold over 8.5%. Source: PBMCs from blood, taken roughly 13 days after vaccination. These receptors were obtained from a man aged 50-59 years who received an inactivated influenza vaccine.

The rearrangement joins TRBV28 to TRBJ1-1; the match to TRBD1 covers 7 bases. The CDR3 consists of 17 residues. Germline CDR1 is MDHEN and CDR2 is SYDVKM. V lost 5 bases to trimming and J lost 0 bases; unmatched junction nucleotides: 12. The CDR3 nucleotides read TGTGCCAGCAGTGAAACAGGGGCGGGGAGGATGAACACTGAAGCTTTCTTT. Its translation is CASSETGAGRMNTEAFF.

The V call is TRBV25-1, the J call TRBJ2-7; D could derive from TRBD1 or TRBD2 (5 bases each). CDR3 size: 14 residues. Germline V lookup: CDR1 MGHDK, CDR2 SYGVNS. V lost 3 bases and J 3 bases, leaving 12 bases between the germline ends. Here the CDR3 DNA reads TGTGCCAGCAGTGATGGGGGAAGTTTCTACGAGCAGTACTTC. Translating gives CASSDGGSFYEQYF.

The rearrangement links TRBV2 to TRBJ1-5; 7 bases align to TRBD1. This CDR3 is built from 15 residues. V lost 5 bases and J lost 8; bases outside the gene matches: 12. Germline CDR1 and CDR2: SNHLY and FYNNEI. The DNA of the CDR3 is TGTGCCAGCAGTAATCGACAGGGCACGAAAGAGCCCCAGCATTTT. Its protein is CASSNRQGTKEPQHF. Filled out from reference TRBV2 and TRBJ1-5, the complete variable domain reads EPEVTQTPSHQVTQMGQEVILRCVPISNHLYFYWYRQILGQKVEFLVSFYNNEISEKSEIFDDQFSVERPDGSNFTLKIRSTKLEDSAMYFCASSNRQGTKEPQHFGDGTRLSIL.

The chain uses TRBV9 and TRBJ2-5, with D maybe TRBD2 (6 bases). The CDR3 covers 15 residues. V was shortened by 3 bases and J by 1 base, with 13 bases between the two germline ends. The germline V gene has CDR1 SGDLS and CDR2 YYNGEE. This CDR3 reads CASSGSPGVQETQYF. DNA for the CDR3: TGTGCCAGCAGCGGGTCTCCGGGAGTCCAAGAGACCCAGTACTTC. Looking up the rest from reference TRBV9 and TRBJ2-5 gives the full variable domain: DSGVTQTPKHLITATGQRVTLRCSPRSGDLSVYWYQQSLDQGLQFLIQYYNGEERAKGNILERFSAQQFPDLHSELNLSSLELGDSALYFCASSGSPGVQETQYFGPGTRLLVL.

This clonotype was observed a few times. The chain is built from TRBV10-3 and TRBJ2-7; tentatively, D is TRBD1 (6 bases). CDR3 size: 14 residues. V dropped 6 bases and J dropped 1 base, with 13 bases sitting between them. Per germline, CDR1 ENHRY and CDR2 SYGVKD. The CDR3 protein is CAISPRTVSYEQYF. The CDR3, as DNA: TGTGCCATCAGCCCAAGGACAGTTTCCTACGAGCAGTACTTC.

This clonotype was seen only a few times. This chain links TRBV12-3 or TRBV12-4 with TRBJ1-4; 8 bases are shared with TRBD1. The CDR3 runs to 15 residues. Germline trimming cut 6 bases from V and 5 bases from J; bases unmatched to any gene: 8. The CDR3: CASRPRQGHNEKLFF. For the CDR3, the DNA is TGTGCCAGCAGGCCACGACAGGGGCACAATGAAAAACTGTTTTTT.

A remark on this clonotype: Compared with germline, one end of the junction differs, possibly owing to a read error. The chain couples TRBV2 to TRBJ1-6; 8 bases agree with TRBD1. Looked up from germline, CDR1 is SNHLY and CDR2 is FYNNEI. The CDR3 covers 15 residues. CDR3 nucleotides: TGTGCCAGCACTGAATCGGACAGGGAAAATTCACCCCTCCACTTT. As protein: CASTESDRENSPLHF.

In this sample, this clonotype turned up many times. The rearrangement uses TRBV20-1 and TRBJ2-3; TRBD2 is a possible D gene (6 bases). The CDR3 sequence is 14 residues long. Germline V lookup: CDR1 DFQATT, CDR2 SNEGSKA (reference sequence). V was cut by 1 base and J by 4 bases, with 12 bases left in between. The CDR3, as DNA: TGCAGTGCTAGAGTTAGCGCTAGCGCAGATACGCAGTATTTT. This codes for CSARVSASADTQYF.

V gene TRBV10-3 combines with J gene TRBJ1-1; 8 bases agree with TRBD1. The CDR3 consists of 14 residues. Germline CDR1 reads ENHRY; CDR2 reads SYGVKD. Unmatched junction bases numbered 7, after V lost 6 bases and J lost 4 bases. Here the CDR3 DNA reads TGTGCCATCAGCCCAGGACAGGGAGGCACTGAAGCTTTCTTT. It yields the protein CAISPGQGGTEAFF.

The chain links TRBV20-1 to TRBJ2-3, with D possibly being TRBD2 (7 bases). Germline values: CDR1 DFQATT, CDR2 SNEGSKA (reference sequence). This CDR3 contains 13 residues. The CDR3 reads CRSGRGGADTQYF. CDR3 sequence (DNA): TGCAGGAGTGGTAGAGGGGGGGCGGATACGCAGTATTTT.

The rearrangement joins TRBV6-1 to TRBJ2-7, with D tentatively TRBD2 (6 bases). Germline loops: CDR1 MNHNS, CDR2 SASEGT. V gave up 8 bases and J gave up 0 bases, with 14 bases separating them. The CDR3 spans 14 residues. The DNA for the CDR3 is TGTGCCAGCGCGGGACGAGAAGACTCCTACGAGCAGTACTTC. Residues: CASAGREDSYEQYF.

The table lists this clonotype with a few counts. The rearrangement joins TRBV27 to TRBJ2-1; a weak D match, TRBD2 (6 bases). Germline CDR1 is MNHEY and CDR2 is SMNVEV (reference sequence). The CDR3 length is 15 residues. Trimming left V 5 bases short and J 8 bases short, with 19 bases between. The CDR3 nucleotides read TGTGCCAGCAGTCAAACGGGACTTAAGGGCCATGAGCAGTTCTTC. This gives the protein CASSQTGLKGHEQFF.

This clonotype was observed a few times. The chain links TRBV7-3 to TRBJ2-4; 10 nucleotides align to TRBD1. This CDR3 has 15 residues. From germline, CDR1 is SGHTA and CDR2 FQGTGA. V lost 3 bases, J lost 9 bases, and 8 bases stayed unmatched. In nucleotides, the CDR3 is TGTGCCAGCAGCTTCCGGGACAGGGGTTTATGCATTCAGTACTTC. It codes for CASSFRDRGLCIQYF.

This clonotype was detected many times. The chain employs TRBV12-3 or TRBV12-4 and TRBJ2-1; 7 bases map to TRBD2. Losses at the gene ends were 7 bases for V and 3 bases for J; bases not matched to a gene: 9. The CDR3 spans 15 residues. DNA for the CDR3: TGTGCCAGCAAGGGTGGGCGGGGGAGCTACAATGAGCAGTTCTTC. Amino acids: CASKGGRGSYNEQFF.

The chain links TRBV20-1 to TRBJ2-3; D is possibly TRBD1 (6 bases). The V end was cut by 6 bases, the J end by 0 bases, with 10 bases between. The CDR3 is 13 amino acids. Germline V gene lookup returns CDR1 DFQATT and CDR2 SNEGSKA (reference sequence). In DNA, the CDR3 is TGCAGTGCCAACAGGGAAAGCACAGATACGCAGTATTTT. Protein product: CSANRESTDTQYF.

This clonotype was detected a few times. This chain links TRBV18 with TRBJ2-1; no reliable D call. V was clipped by 0 bases and J by 4 bases, with 7 bases between them. There are 14 residues in the CDR3. Germline assignment: CDR1 KGHSH and CDR2 LQKENI. The CDR3 DNA reads as TGTGCCAGCTCACCACCCACTGGTTACAATGAGCAGTTCTTC. Its protein is CASSPPTGYNEQFF.

This clonotype was detected only a few times. The chain employs TRBV4-1 and TRBJ2-1, with TRBD1 as a possible D gene (5 bases). The CDR3 covers 15 residues. CDR1 is MGHRA, CDR2 YSYEKL, per germline. The V end lost 0 bases, the J end lost 4 bases, and 10 bases lay between the germline ends. The CDR3 protein is CASSQDAGAYNEQFF. CDR3 in DNA: TGCGCCAGCAGCCAAGATGCTGGGGCGTACAATGAGCAGTTCTTC.

This clonotype was picked up a small number of times. J is TRBJ1-5 and V is TRBV19; D gene unclear. Germline loops: CDR1 LNHDA, CDR2 SQIVND (reference sequence). The CDR3 runs to 16 residues. V was cut by 2 bases and J by 4 bases, with 15 bases left in between. The CDR3 DNA reads TGTGCCAGTAGTATAACGCAAGGGAGCATAAATCAGCCCCAGCATTTT. This codes for CASSITQGSINQPQHF.